The present T cell receptor (beta chain) was sequenced within a study of siplizumab effects on memory and regulatory T cells. Germline-derived CDR1 and CDR2 are MNHNS and SASEGT. CDR3 length equals 15 residues. V lost 1 base and J 1 base, leaving 10 bases between the germline ends. Sequencing used immunoSEQ multiplex PCR; TCRdb keeps in-frame clones, though not all of them. This table holds over 100,000 clones, approximately 90% found once. The specimen was Tregs sorted from blood. The receptor was isolated from a human donor in good health. The V and J genes are TRBV6-1 and TRBJ1-1; no firm D call. This CDR3 is CASSEVRRGNTEAFF. The DNA for the CDR3 is TGTGCCAGCAGTGAAGTTCGACGCGGGAACACTGAAGCTTTCTTT.